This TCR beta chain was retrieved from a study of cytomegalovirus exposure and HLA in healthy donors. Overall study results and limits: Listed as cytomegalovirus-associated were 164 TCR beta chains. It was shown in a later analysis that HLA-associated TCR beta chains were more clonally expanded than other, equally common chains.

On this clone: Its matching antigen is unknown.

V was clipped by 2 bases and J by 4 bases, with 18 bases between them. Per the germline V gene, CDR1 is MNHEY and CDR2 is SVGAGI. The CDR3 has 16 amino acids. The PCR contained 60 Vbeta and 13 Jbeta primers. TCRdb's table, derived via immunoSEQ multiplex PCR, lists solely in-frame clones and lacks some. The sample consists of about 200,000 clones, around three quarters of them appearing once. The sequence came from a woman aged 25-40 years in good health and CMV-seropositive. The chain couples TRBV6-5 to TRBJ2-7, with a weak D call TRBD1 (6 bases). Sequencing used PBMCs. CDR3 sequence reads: CASSYRGQTAAYEQYF. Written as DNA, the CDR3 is TGTGCCAGCAGTTACCGAGGACAGACTGCAGCTTACGAGCAGTACTTC.